The next 4 T cell receptor beta chains were all read from a single sample in a study of cytomegalovirus exposure and HLA in healthy donors. The PCR was carried out with 60 Vbeta primers and 13 Jbeta primers. This table comes from immunoSEQ multiplex PCR, and its TCRdb copy is limited to in-frame clones, with some not included. This sample's table has just over 80,000 clones. The specimen sequenced was PBMCs. These receptors all come from a woman aged 25 to 39 in good health and CMV-seronegative.

The V gene is TRBV29-1, the J gene TRBJ2-2; 7 nucleotides align to TRBD1. This CDR3 is built from 16 residues. J lost 0 bases, V lost 5 bases, and 9 bases had no gene match. From germline, CDR1 is SQVTM and CDR2 ANQGSEA. This CDR3 reads CSVRDSPPSNTGELFF. CDR3 in DNA: TGCAGCGTTCGGGACAGCCCACCATCGAACACCGGGGAGCTGTTTTTT.

The rearrangement uses TRBV7-6 and TRBJ2-1; 9 nucleotides match TRBD2. V trimming: 1 base; J trimming: 7 bases; junction bases outside the gene matches: 5. Germline-derived CDR1 and CDR2 are SGHVS and FNYEAQ. This CDR3 comprises 15 residues. The CDR3 region is CASSLDGLAGNEQFF. CDR3 nucleotide sequence: TGTGCCAGCAGCTTAGATGGGCTAGCGGGGAATGAGCAGTTCTTC.

CDR3 in amino acids: CASSRKTGGLTGELFF. In DNA form, the CDR3 reads TGTGCCAGCAGCCGGAAGACAGGGGGCTTGACCGGGGAGCTGTTTTTT. V usage is TRBV7-9 and J usage is TRBJ2-2, with 10 bases aligning to TRBD1. The CDR3 length is 16 residues. Germline CDR1 and CDR2: SEHNR and FQNEAQ (reference sequence). Trimming took 5 bases from V and 5 from J; bases not matched to a gene: 8.

This chain uses TRBV19 with TRBJ2-2; TRBD1 matches at 7 bases. Germline V gene data show CDR1 as LNHDA and CDR2 as SQIVND (reference sequence). The V and J ends lost 5 bases and 3 bases, in that order; junction bases with no gene match: 6. This CDR3 region has 15 residues. The CDR3 DNA is TGTGCCAGTAGTGGAGGACAGGCCTACACCGGGGAGCTGTTTTTT. Amino acid sequence: CASSGGQAYTGELFF. The full variable domain, completed using reference TRBV19 and TRBJ2-2, is DGGITQSPKYLFRKEGQNVTLSCEQNLNHDAMYWYRQDPGQGLRLIYYSQIVNDFQKGDIAEGYSVSREKKESFPLTVTSAQKNPTAFYLCASSGGQAYTGELFFGEGSRLTVL.